These 23 T cell receptor beta chains were all obtained from the same sample, sequenced in a study of beta chain features in type 1 diabetes. Since all of the isolated RNA was reverse transcribed, expressed TCRB transcripts were what got sequenced. Only in-frame clones appear in the TCRdb table, and some are missing; sequencing was by immunoSEQ multiplex PCR. The table has 200,000 to 250,000 clones, over 8.5% seen once. Material: naive CD4+ T cells from blood. The origin of the receptors is a woman under 30 in good health.

The CDR3 protein is CASSDTGTSEQYF. The CDR3 coding sequence is TGTGCCAGCAGTGACACAGGGACCAGCGAGCAGTACTTC. The chain joins TRBV25-1 to TRBJ2-7, with D maybe TRBD1 (6 bases). Germline CDR1 MGHDK, CDR2 SYGVNS. The CDR3 runs 13 residues. The germline V and J ends were trimmed by 3 bases and 6 bases, with 12 bases remaining between them.

The gene calls are TRBV10-3 and TRBJ2-2; unclear D gene. This CDR3 region has 16 residues. The V gene's germline CDR1 is ENHRY and CDR2 SYGVKD. Trimming cost V 0 bases and J 1 base, with 9 bases left between them. The CDR3, as DNA: TGTGCCATCAGTGAGTCGCAACAGCAGAACACCGGGGAGCTGTTTTTT. It specifies CAISESQQQNTGELFF.

The V and J genes are TRBV4-1 and TRBJ1-2; D is unresolved. CDR3 length: 13 amino acids. Looked up from germline, CDR1 is MGHRA and CDR2 is YSYEKL. Trimming cost V 4 bases and J 1 base, with 7 bases left between them. The CDR3: CASSPRNNYGYTF. The CDR3 DNA follows: TGCGCCAGCAGCCCCCGTAATAACTATGGCTACACCTTC.

V and J are TRBV6-5 and TRBJ2-1; tentatively, D is TRBD2 (6 bases). Germline V gene sequence: CDR1 MNHEY, CDR2 SVGAGI. Trimming stripped 4 bases from V and 9 bases from J, with 22 bases between. This CDR3 spans 16 amino acids. The CDR3 coding sequence is TGTGCCAGCAGTTCGACTAGTAGGGGCCGTTTCGGTGAGCAGTTCTTC. Protein: CASSSTSRGRFGEQFF.

CDR3 coding DNA: TGTGCCAGCAGCTTAGCGCTGGCTAGCGGGAGGGCCGATCACGGGGAGCTGTTTTTT. Residues: CASSLALASGRADHGELFF. This rearrangement joins TRBV7-8 to TRBJ2-2, with 12 bases matching TRBD2. Germline CDR1 is SGHVS and CDR2 is FQNEAQ. The CDR3 spans 19 residues. J lost 7 bases, V lost 0 bases, and 12 bases had no gene match.

The chain is built from TRBV11-2 and TRBJ2-1; D possibly corresponds to TRBD2 (6 bases). Germline CDR1 reads SGHAT; CDR2 reads FQNNGV. CDR3 size: 16 residues. With 5 bases removed from V and 5 bases from J, the gap between germline ends came to 19 bases. CDR3 DNA sequence: TGTGCCAGCAGCCCTTGGGAGGCTGGGTCCGACAATGAGCAGTTCTTC. Translating gives CASSPWEAGSDNEQFF.

In its sample, this clone was seen a few times. J is TRBJ2-7 and V is TRBV2; tentative D call: TRBD1 (5 bases). The V and J ends lost 8 bases and 7 bases respectively, with 15 bases between them. Per the germline V gene, CDR1 is SNHLY and CDR2 is FYNNEI. CDR3 length equals 12 residues. CDR3 sequence reads: CASRRKSGEQYF. The CDR3 nucleotides are TGTGCCAGCCGTCGGAAGTCAGGGGAGCAGTACTTC. The full variable domain, with the rest looked up from reference TRBV2 and TRBJ2-7, is EPEVTQTPSHQVTQMGQEVILRCVPISNHLYFYWYRQILGQKVEFLVSFYNNEISEKSEIFDDQFSVERPDGSNFTLKIRSTKLEDSAMYFCASRRKSGEQYFGPGTRLTVT.

Only a few counts were recorded for this clone. The chain carries TRBV6-6 and TRBJ2-7; 7 bases match TRBD2. From germline, CDR1 is MNHNY and CDR2 SVGAGI (reference sequence). Trimming cost V 0 bases and J 3 bases; bases outside gene matches: 2. There are 14 residues in the CDR3. CDR3 in amino acids: CASSYSWEGYEQYF. In nucleotides, the CDR3 is TGTGCCAGCAGTTACTCCTGGGAGGGCTACGAGCAGTACTTC.

This clone has a handful of counts. The chain has TRBV10-3 and TRBJ1-6; D gene uncertain. The length of the CDR3 is 13 residues. V was pared by 3 bases and J by 6 bases, with 6 bases between. Germline CDR1 ENHRY, CDR2 SYGVKD. CDR3 coding DNA: TGTGCCATCAGTGACAGTTTTAATTCACCCCTCCACTTT. It encodes CAISDSFNSPLHF.

Only a few counts were recorded for this clone. This sequence joins TRBV6-1 and TRBJ2-5; TRBD2 matches at 8 bases. Trimming at V came to 4 bases and at J to 1 base, leaving 8 bases not matched to a gene. The CDR3 consists of 16 residues. Germline CDR1 is MNHNS and CDR2 is SASEGT. CDR3 nucleotide sequence: TGTGCCAGCAGTGTAAGAGCGGGAGCGACCCAAGAGACCCAGTACTTC. As protein: CASSVRAGATQETQYF.

This clone was seen a few times. The chain has TRBV6-5 and TRBJ1-1; 7 nucleotides match TRBD1. Germline CDR1 reads MNHEY; CDR2 reads SVGAGI. V shed 5 bases and J 8 bases; nucleotides not matched to a gene: 11. This CDR3 has 14 residues. This CDR3 is CASSPPGGNREAFF. CDR3 DNA: TGTGCCAGCAGTCCACCAGGGGGTAACAGGGAAGCTTTCTTT.

The chain recombines TRBV7-9 with TRBJ1-2; possibly TRBD1 for D (6 bases). Germline-derived CDR1 and CDR2 are SEHNR and FQNEAQ (reference sequence). Trimming cost V 3 bases and J 8 bases, with 13 bases left between them. This CDR3 is 13 amino acids long. In DNA, the CDR3 is TGTGCCAGCAGCTTGAGGGGGAATGAAGGCTACACCTTC. This sequence encodes CASSLRGNEGYTF.

V gene TRBV30 combines with J gene TRBJ2-3; 10 bases are a match to TRBD1. V shed 0 bases and J 5 bases; nucleotides not matched to a gene: 8. CDR1 GTSNPN and CDR2 SVGIG come from the germline V gene (reference sequence). The CDR3 consists of 16 residues. The CDR3 nucleotides read TGTGCCTGGAGTGTATATGGACAGGGGGTTATAGATACGCAGTATTTT. This sequence encodes CAWSVYGQGVIDTQYF. Complete variable domain (other parts from reference TRBV30 and TRBJ2-3): SQTIHQWPATLVQPVGSPLSLECTVEGTSNPNLYWYRQAAGRGLQLLFYSVGIGQISSEVPQNLSASRPQDRQFILSSKKLLLSDSGFYLCAWSVYGQGVIDTQYFGPGTRLTVL.

The V and J genes are TRBV4-1 and TRBJ2-2; the D is unclear. The CDR3 consists of 17 residues. Germline CDR1 MGHRA, CDR2 YSYEKL. V was pared by 1 base and J by 0 bases, with 12 bases between. The CDR3 nucleotides are TGCGCCAGCAGCCAAGCCCCCAGCGTCCCGAACACCGGGGAGCTGTTTTTT. As protein: CASSQAPSVPNTGELFF.

This clone was picked up a small number of times. The genes are TRBV7-2 and TRBJ2-2; tentative D call: TRBD1 (6 bases). The ends were cut back, 2 bases at V and 8 bases at J, with 15 bases in the middle. Germline CDR1 is SGHTA and CDR2 is FQGNSA. This CDR3 has 15 amino acids. This chain's CDR3 is CASSLFRTGTGELFF. In nucleotides, the CDR3 is TGTGCCAGCAGCTTATTCCGGACGGGGACAGGGGAGCTGTTTTTT.

The chain joins TRBV10-3 to TRBJ2-7; 7 positions agree with TRBD1. This CDR3 is built from 14 residues. The germline V gene encodes CDR1 ENHRY and CDR2 SYGVKD. Losses at the gene ends were 7 bases for V and 6 bases for J; bases not matched to a gene: 12. CDR3 DNA sequence: TGTGCCATCACAACCCGGGACAGCTCTGCCGAGCAGTACTTC. Translation: CAITTRDSSAEQYF.

The chain combines TRBV7-9 with TRBJ2-7; 9 bases are a match to TRBD1. Unmatched junction bases numbered 7, after V lost 4 bases and J lost 3 bases. CDR1 is SEHNR, CDR2 FQNEAQ, per germline (reference sequence). CDR3 length: 15 residues. Written as DNA, the CDR3 is TGTGCCAGCAGCTGGGGACAGGGCCCCTACTACGAGCAGTACTTC. Its protein product is CASSWGQGPYYEQYF.

Only a few counts were recorded for this clone. This chain links TRBV5-1 with TRBJ2-2, with TRBD1 matching over 9 bases. This CDR3 has 16 residues. From germline, CDR1 is SGHRS and CDR2 YFSETQ. Trimming took 4 bases from V and 6 from J; bases not matched to a gene: 10. This CDR3 is CASSAEPWTGAGELFF. Written as DNA, the CDR3 is TGCGCCAGCAGCGCCGAACCCTGGACAGGGGCCGGGGAGCTGTTTTTT.

The chain couples TRBV4-1 to TRBJ1-1; no definite D call. Germline CDR1 and CDR2: MGHRA and YSYEKL. This CDR3 comprises 12 residues. The V end was cut by 3 bases, the J end by 3 bases, with 5 bases between. The CDR3 loop reads CASSHPDTEAFF. In DNA form, the CDR3 reads TGCGCCAGCAGCCATCCGGACACTGAAGCTTTCTTT.

The V call is TRBV2, the J call TRBJ2-7, with 10 bases that match TRBD1. Germline CDR1 reads SNHLY; CDR2 reads FYNNEI. The CDR3 is made up of 14 amino acids. V gave up 8 bases and J gave up 2 bases; unmatched junction bases: 6. For the CDR3, the DNA is TGTGCCAGCCTTCTCGACAGGGGGCCCTACGAGCAGTACTTC. This translates into CASLLDRGPYEQYF.

This clone was seen only a few times. The genes are TRBV6-6 and TRBJ1-1; 9 bases match TRBD1. Looked up from germline, CDR1 is MNHNY and CDR2 is SVGAGI (reference sequence). Losses at the gene ends were 6 bases for V and 7 bases for J; bases not matched to a gene: 6. This CDR3 has 13 residues. CDR3 amino acids: CASSSDRGSEAFF. Written as DNA, the CDR3 is TGTGCCAGCAGCTCCGACAGGGGGAGTGAAGCTTTCTTT.

This clone appeared a few times. This sequence joins TRBV23-1 and TRBJ2-7; TRBD2 aligns across 8 bases. TRBV23-1 is filed as an ORF, its function uncertain. There are 18 residues in the CDR3. With 6 bases clipped from V and 5 bases from J, the junction kept 21 bases outside the gene matches. CDR3 in DNA: TGCGCCAGCAGCCCCCCGCCAGCGGGAGTAAGGGTCGGGGACGAGCAGTACTTC. It codes for CASSPPPAGVRVGDEQYF.

This clone has more than one count but fewer than ten. The V call is TRBV18, the J call TRBJ2-7; a possible D gene is TRBD1 (5 bases). V was clipped by 4 bases and J by 2 bases, with 12 bases between them. Germline V gene data show CDR1 as KGHSH and CDR2 as LQKENI. The CDR3 runs to 14 residues. CDR3 loop: CASSRNDRPYEQYF. Here the CDR3 DNA reads TGTGCCAGCTCACGGAACGACAGACCCTACGAGCAGTACTTC.